This T cell receptor (beta chain) was captured in a study of OX40 agonist ivuxolimab in advanced cancers. Study context: Patients received ivuxolimab, an agonistic anti-OX40 (CD134) antibody.

Profiling relied on immunoSEQ multiplex PCR, and the TCRdb table lists in-frame clones only, not all of them. The table lists fewer than 35,000 clones, 80% to 90% of them singletons, with around 20% in the top ten. V trimming: 3 bases; J trimming: 5 bases; junction bases outside the gene matches: 7. Per germline, CDR1 SGDLS and CDR2 YYNGEE. The CDR3 length is 14 residues. Exclusion applied to patients with autoimmune disease history or systemic immunosuppression. On this clone itself: Its antigen is as yet unknown.

Study-level findings and limits: Normalized T-cell clonal expansion was also low in some nonresponders. The study observed clonal expansion of CD4+ and CD8+ blood T cells by week 6 at 0.1 to 3.0 mg/kg.

Sequenced here: CD4+ or CD8+ T cells sorted from blood, sampled in a trial of the OX40 agonist ivuxolimab. The sequence was collected from an adult with an advanced solid tumor such as melanoma, head and neck, liver or kidney cancer. The J gene is TRBJ1-2, the V gene TRBV9, with 7 nucleotides matching TRBD1. Here the CDR3 reads CASSAQTGFYGYTF. The CDR3, as DNA: TGTGCCAGCAGCGCCCAGACAGGGTTTTATGGCTACACCTTC.